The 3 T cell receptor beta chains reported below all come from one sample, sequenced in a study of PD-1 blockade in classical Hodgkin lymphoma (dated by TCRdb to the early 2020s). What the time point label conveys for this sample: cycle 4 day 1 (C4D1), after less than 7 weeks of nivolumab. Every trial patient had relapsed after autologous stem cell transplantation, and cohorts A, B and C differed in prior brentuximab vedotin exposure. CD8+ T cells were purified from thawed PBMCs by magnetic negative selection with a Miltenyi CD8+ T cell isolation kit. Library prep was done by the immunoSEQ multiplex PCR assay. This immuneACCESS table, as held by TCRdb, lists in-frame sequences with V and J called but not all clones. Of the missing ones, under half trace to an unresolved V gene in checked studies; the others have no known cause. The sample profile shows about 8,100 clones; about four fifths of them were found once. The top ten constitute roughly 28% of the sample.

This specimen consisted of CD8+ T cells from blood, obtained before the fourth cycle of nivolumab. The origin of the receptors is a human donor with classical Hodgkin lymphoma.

The CDR3 reads CASIEYGPSYNEQFF. The CDR3 coding sequence is TGTGCCAGCATCGAGTACGGACCTTCCTACAATGAGCAGTTCTTC. V gene TRBV7-9 combines with J gene TRBJ2-1; no clear D. Germline V gene sequence: CDR1 SEHNR, CDR2 FQNEAQ (reference sequence). The CDR3 length is 15 residues. V lost 7 bases, J lost 1 base, and 14 bases lay in between.

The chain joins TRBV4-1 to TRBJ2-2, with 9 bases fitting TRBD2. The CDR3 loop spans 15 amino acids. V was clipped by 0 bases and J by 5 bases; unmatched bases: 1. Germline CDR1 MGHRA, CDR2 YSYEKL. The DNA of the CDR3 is TGCGCCAGCAGCCAAGACACTAGCGGGACCGGGGAGCTGTTTTTT. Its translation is CASSQDTSGTGELFF.

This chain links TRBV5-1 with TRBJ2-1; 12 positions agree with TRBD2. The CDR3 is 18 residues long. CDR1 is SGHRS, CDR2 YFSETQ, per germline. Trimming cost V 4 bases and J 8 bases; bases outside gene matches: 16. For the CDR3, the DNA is TGCGCCAGCAGCCTCTACCCTTTAGGGACTAGCGGGTATCATGAGCAGTTCTTC. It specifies CASSLYPLGTSGYHEQFF. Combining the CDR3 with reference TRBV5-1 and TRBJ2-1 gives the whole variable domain KAGVTQTPRYLIKTRGQQVTLSCSPISGHRSVSWYQQTPGQGLQFLFEYFSETQRNKGNFPGRFSGRQFSNSRSEMNVSTLELGDSALYLCASSLYPLGTSGYHEQFFGPGTRLTVL.